This TCR beta chain was found in a study of T cells in Graves' hyperthyroidism and ophthalmopathy. Whole-study findings and limits: Blood samples included most of the expanded thyroid clonotypes exceeding 0.001. In the analysis, a 13 V-J model separated ophthalmopathy from stable hyperthyroidism. Before onset, ophthalmopathy was predicted by the model a median approximately 6.5 months earlier.

This clonotype showed up many times. Its target is unknown. V lost 0 bases to trimming and J lost 0 bases, with 10 bases between them. The CDR3 has 16 amino acids. From germline, CDR1 is SGHRS and CDR2 YFSETQ. There were TCR beta CDR3 regions amplified from RNA transcripts. HTBI primers were employed in a first-round RT-PCR of the TCR CDR3. Each CDR3 protein gets one entry after TCRdb re-called the multiplex PCR reads with MiXCR. The sample lists 500,000 to 650,000 distinct CDR3 sequences; roughly 15% were seen once. Sequencing was carried out using blood. The V gene is TRBV5-1, the J gene TRBJ2-1; D gene unclear. The origin of this receptor is a woman between 50 and 59 years old with Graves' ophthalmopathy. The CDR3 DNA sequence: TGCGCCAGCAGCTTGGAGAGGCTGGGCTCCTACAATGAGCAGTTCTTC. Its protein is CASSLERLGSYNEQFF.